The 32 T cell receptor beta chains reported below all come from one sample, sequenced in a study of blood T cell repertoires in COVID-19. Sequencing was performed with immunoSEQ multiplex PCR; in TCRdb, only in-frame clones are kept and a portion is missing. The sample lists roughly 230,000 clones, 84% seen once, with around 4% in the top ten. The specimen was peripheral blood. All receptors derive from a man in his fifties with active or convalescent COVID-19.

Points on this clone: Other nucleotide sequences from this sample produce the same CDR3. This chain connects TRBV7-9 to TRBJ1-1, with D uncertain. The CDR3 spans 14 residues. Between the trimmed V and J ends, which lost 3 bases and 2 bases, there was a span of 10 bases. Germline V gives CDR1 SEHNR, CDR2 FQNEAQ (reference sequence). In DNA form, the CDR3 reads TGTGCCAGCAGCTTGGCAGGCAGCAACACTGAAGCTTTCTTT. Its protein product is CASSLAGSNTEAFF.

As concerns this clone: A much larger clone differs from this one at a single base, so this may be a read error. At the DNA level, this CDR3 is encoded by other sequences in the same sample as well. V is TRBV5-4 and J is TRBJ1-5, with 8 bases that match TRBD1. The germline gives CDR1 SGHNT, CDR2 YYREEE (reference sequence). The CDR3 spans 13 residues. The V gene end was trimmed by 4 bases and the J gene end by 5 bases; junction bases not matched to a gene: 2. The CDR3 protein is CASSPGQDQPQHF. CDR3 nucleotides: TGTGCCAGCAGCCCGGGACAGGATCAGCCCCAGCATTTT.

V and J are TRBV30 and TRBJ1-2; TRBD1 is a possible D gene (6 bases). The germline V and J ends were trimmed by 2 bases and 8 bases, with 18 bases remaining between them. Germline V gene lookup returns CDR1 GTSNPN and CDR2 SVGIG (reference sequence). The CDR3 consists of 14 residues. The CDR3 loop is CAWSTQTGRLGYTF. The CDR3 DNA reads as TGTGCCTGGAGTACCCAGACAGGACGCCTAGGCTACACCTTC.

The chain couples TRBV5-1 to TRBJ2-4; TRBD1 matches at 9 bases. Germline V gene sequence: CDR1 SGHRS, CDR2 YFSETQ. The J segment lost 0 bases and the V segment lost 0 bases, leaving 4 bases of the junction unmatched. The CDR3 is made up of 17 amino acids. The CDR3 sequence: CASSLDGTGLAKNIQYF. CDR3 nucleotide sequence: TGCGCCAGCAGCTTGGACGGGACAGGGCTAGCCAAAAACATTCAGTACTTC.

The chain carries TRBV11-2 and TRBJ1-6; 8 bases fit TRBD1. V shed 5 bases, J shed 9 bases, and the junction held 12 bases outside the gene matches. Germline CDR1 reads SGHAT; CDR2 reads FQNNGV. CDR3 length: 16 amino acids. The CDR3 spells CASSAHLRGLGSPLHF. CDR3 nucleotide sequence: TGTGCCAGCAGCGCCCACCTCAGGGGGCTTGGTTCACCCCTCCACTTT.

The chain joins TRBV5-1 to TRBJ2-5, with 9 nucleotides matching TRBD1. Germline loops: CDR1 SGHRS, CDR2 YFSETQ. Germline trimming cut 2 bases from V and 1 base from J; bases unmatched to any gene: 6. The CDR3 extends over 16 amino acids. The CDR3 loop reads CASSFRGGQGQETQYF. Written as DNA, the CDR3 is TGCGCCAGCAGCTTTAGAGGGGGACAGGGCCAAGAGACCCAGTACTTC. Full variable domain (remainder filled in from reference TRBV5-1 and TRBJ2-5): KAGVTQTPRYLIKTRGQQVTLSCSPISGHRSVSWYQQTPGQGLQFLFEYFSETQRNKGNFPGRFSGRQFSNSRSEMNVSTLELGDSALYLCASSFRGGQGQETQYFGPGTRLLVL.

The chain is built from TRBV7-2 and TRBJ1-2; D ambiguous. CDR1 is SGHTA, CDR2 FQGNSA, per germline. This CDR3 has 13 amino acids. Trimming removed 1 base from V and 8 bases from J, with 11 bases in between. CDR3 DNA: TGTGCCAGCAGCTTAGAGGGTAGGAGGGGCTACACCTTC. It codes for CASSLEGRRGYTF.

Note on this clone: A junction end diverges from the germline sequence, so it may reflect a read error. The chain joins TRBV4-2 to TRBJ1-2; no definite D call. The CDR3 has 15 amino acids. The V gene's germline CDR1 is LGHNA and CDR2 YNFKEQ. The CDR3 region is CASSQDVRVAGFGAF. The CDR3 nucleotides read TGTGCCAGCAGCCAAGATGTACGAGTCGCGGGGTTCGGGGCCTTC.

The CDR3 region has the DNA TGTGCCAGCAGCCAAGATCTCCGGTCTGGAAACACCATATATTTT. This gives the protein CASSQDLRSGNTIYF. The chain uses TRBV4-2 and TRBJ1-3; no clear D gene. Germline V gene sequence: CDR1 LGHNA, CDR2 YNFKEQ. This CDR3 is 15 amino acids long. V lost 0 bases to trimming and J lost 1 base, with 7 bases between them.

The chain couples TRBV12-3 or TRBV12-4 to TRBJ2-1; 7 bases map to TRBD2. Unmatched junction bases numbered 8, after V lost 6 bases and J lost 9 bases. The CDR3 totals 13 residues. The CDR3 coding sequence is TGTGCCAGCAGGTCCGGAACGGGAGGTGAGCAGTTCTTC. Translating it yields CASRSGTGGEQFF.

This chain uses TRBV6-1 with TRBJ2-3; 11 nucleotides line up with TRBD2. This CDR3 is built from 19 residues. Germline CDR1 and CDR2: MNHNS and SASEGT. The trim removed 4 bases at V and 1 base at J, leaving 13 bases unmatched. The DNA for the CDR3 is TGTGCCAGCAGTGCCGTTACTAGCGGGGGAACTCTAGGCACAGATACGCAGTATTTT. Residues: CASSAVTSGGTLGTDTQYF.

This sequence joins TRBV2 and TRBJ1-3; tentative D call: TRBD1 (6 bases). V dropped 1 base and J dropped 3 bases, with 13 bases sitting between them. Looked up from germline, CDR1 is SNHLY and CDR2 is FYNNEI. The CDR3 sequence is 16 residues long. The CDR3 here is CASSEDTGPGGNTIYF. The CDR3 DNA is TGTGCCAGCAGTGAAGACACAGGGCCAGGTGGAAACACCATATATTTT. The full variable domain, in which reference TRBV2 and TRBJ1-3 provide the parts outside the CDR3, is EPEVTQTPSHQVTQMGQEVILRCVPISNHLYFYWYRQILGQKVEFLVSFYNNEISEKSEIFDDQFSVERPDGSNFTLKIRSTKLEDSAMYFCASSEDTGPGGNTIYFGEGSWLTVV.

The chain joins TRBV11-2 to TRBJ2-7; TRBD2 matches 10 bases. V gave up 5 bases and J gave up 3 bases; unmatched junction bases: 7. There are 15 residues in the CDR3. CDR1 is SGHAT and CDR2 is FQNNGV in the germline V gene. The CDR3 bases are TGTGCCAGCAGCCCGTCTAGCGGGGGTCACTACGAGCAGTACTTC. It codes for CASSPSSGGHYEQYF.

This clone was detected only once. The chain recombines TRBV7-6 with TRBJ2-2, with a tentative D call TRBD2 (7 bases). CDR1 is SGHVS, CDR2 FNYEAQ, per germline. The V and J ends lost 6 bases and 4 bases respectively, with 18 bases between them. The CDR3 extends over 16 amino acids. CDR3 sequence reads: CASSSGGGAGTGELFF. As DNA, the CDR3 is TGTGCCAGCAGTTCTGGGGGGGGCGCGGGCACCGGGGAGCTGTTTTTT.

The J gene is TRBJ1-5, the V gene TRBV19; unclear D gene. V shed 2 bases and J shed 0 bases, with 11 bases lying between them. The CDR3 extends over 16 amino acids. Per germline, CDR1 LNHDA and CDR2 SQIVND (reference sequence). Here the CDR3 reads CASSINSWYSNQPQHF. DNA for the CDR3: TGTGCCAGTAGTATAAACTCGTGGTATAGCAATCAGCCCCAGCATTTT.

V usage is TRBV19 and J usage is TRBJ1-2; TRBD1 aligns across 9 bases. This CDR3 has 13 residues. V shed 5 bases and J 8 bases; nucleotides not matched to a gene: 6. Germline CDR1 and CDR2: LNHDA and SQIVND (reference sequence). This CDR3 is CASSQQGAQGYTF. DNA for the CDR3: TGTGCCAGTAGTCAACAGGGGGCGCAGGGCTACACCTTC.

The chain is built from TRBV5-1 and TRBJ2-7, with 11 bases lining up with TRBD2. Germline V CDR1 and CDR2: SGHRS, YFSETQ. This CDR3 is 15 amino acids long. V was pared by 4 bases and J by 2 bases, with 5 bases of the junction left unmatched. The CDR3 DNA sequence: TGCGCCAGCAGCACCCGACTAGCGGGGACCTACGAGCAGTACTTC. Its translation: CASSTRLAGTYEQYF.

The J gene is TRBJ1-5, the V gene TRBV4-1; 11 nucleotides match TRBD1. The CDR3 sequence is 19 residues long. The germline gives CDR1 MGHRA, CDR2 YSYEKL. With V trimmed by 1 base and J by 0 bases, 8 bases remained unmatched. CDR3 coding DNA: TGCGCCAGCAGCCAAGTCGGGGACAGGGGGGGCTATAGCAATCAGCCCCAGCATTTT. Translated: CASSQVGDRGGYSNQPQHF.

V gene TRBV2 combines with J gene TRBJ2-7; 9 bases are a match to TRBD1. V was pared by 7 bases and J by 7 bases, with 14 bases of the junction left unmatched. Germline CDR1 is SNHLY and CDR2 is FYNNEI. CDR3 length: 15 residues. CDR3 loop: CASTLRDRALMEQYF. CDR3 in DNA: TGTGCCAGCACCCTCCGGGACAGGGCCCTGATGGAGCAGTACTTC. Full variable domain (rest looked up from reference TRBV2 and TRBJ2-7): EPEVTQTPSHQVTQMGQEVILRCVPISNHLYFYWYRQILGQKVEFLVSFYNNEISEKSEIFDDQFSVERPDGSNFTLKIRSTKLEDSAMYFCASTLRDRALMEQYFGPGTRLTVT.

The rearrangement uses TRBV3-1 (or the pseudogene TRBV3-2) and TRBJ2-7; D gene ambiguous. The CDR3 runs to 13 residues. V was clipped by 0 bases and J by 6 bases, with 9 bases between them. In germline, CDR1 is LGHDT, CDR2 YNNKEL (reference sequence). The CDR3 DNA is TGTGCCAGCAGCCAAGAGCCCGGGTGCGAGCAGTACTTC. This gives the protein CASSQEPGCEQYF.

This chain joins TRBV27 and TRBJ1-2; TRBD1 aligns across 7 bases. The CDR3 covers 14 residues. With 10 bases clipped from V and 4 bases from J, the junction kept 12 bases outside the gene matches. Looked up from germline, CDR1 is MNHEY and CDR2 is SMNVEV (reference sequence). The CDR3 DNA is TGTGCCACCCGACCCTCGGGACAGTTCTATGGCTACACCTTC. Encoded protein: CATRPSGQFYGYTF.

This chain joins TRBV6-1 and TRBJ2-3; TRBD2 matches at 11 bases. The CDR3 totals 19 residues. Germline trimming cut 4 bases from V and 1 base from J; bases unmatched to any gene: 13. Germline-derived CDR1 and CDR2 are MNHNS and SASEGT. The chain's CDR3 is CASSVYSGGEFLGTDTQYF. The CDR3 region has the DNA TGTGCCAGCAGTGTGTATAGCGGGGGGGAGTTTTTAGGCACAGATACGCAGTATTTT.

The gene calls are TRBV7-3 and TRBJ2-1, with 7 bases matching TRBD2. Unmatched junction bases numbered 4, after V lost 2 bases and J lost 3 bases. Germline V CDR1 and CDR2: SGHTA, FQGTGA. This CDR3 has 15 residues. CDR3 coding DNA: TGTGCCAGCAGCTTATGGGGGGGAGACTACAATGAGCAGTTCTTC. Translation: CASSLWGGDYNEQFF.

V and J are TRBV19 and TRBJ2-7, with 7 bases matching TRBD2. The V and J ends lost 6 bases and 4 bases, in that order; junction bases with no gene match: 12. Germline values: CDR1 LNHDA, CDR2 SQIVND (reference sequence). The CDR3 has 15 residues. CDR3 amino acids: CASRESAGEVYEQYF. Written as DNA, the CDR3 is TGTGCCAGTAGGGAGTCCGCGGGGGAGGTTTACGAGCAGTACTTC.

The rearrangement uses TRBV2 and TRBJ2-1, with 10 bases that match TRBD2. V dropped 6 bases and J dropped 9; count of bases not matched to a gene: 11. From germline, CDR1 is SNHLY and CDR2 FYNNEI. The CDR3 consists of 15 residues. The CDR3 region is CASRRTSGADSEQFF. The DNA of the CDR3 is TGTGCCAGCAGGAGGACTAGCGGCGCCGACAGTGAGCAGTTCTTC.

CDR3 residues: CSASLGGQFYEQYF. The CDR3 DNA reads TGCAGTGCTAGTTTGGGGGGACAGTTCTACGAGCAGTACTTC. This sequence joins TRBV20-1 and TRBJ2-7; a weak D match, TRBD1 (7 bases). Germline loops: CDR1 DFQATT, CDR2 SNEGSKA (reference sequence). Deletions cut 3 bases from V and 3 bases from J, with 15 bases between. The CDR3 sequence is 14 residues long.

The chain combines TRBV24-1 with TRBJ2-1, with 10 bases matching TRBD2. The junction had 7 bases not matched to a gene; V was cut back by 2 bases and J by 7 bases. CDR3 length equals 16 residues. Per germline, CDR1 KGHDR and CDR2 SFDVKD. CDR3 in amino acids: CATSDYKRGGKNEQFF. The CDR3 DNA reads TGTGCCACCAGTGATTACAAGCGGGGGGGGAAGAATGAGCAGTTCTTC.

The chain recombines TRBV5-1 with TRBJ1-2; TRBD1 might be the D (6 bases). Trimming removed 0 bases at V and 8 bases at J, with 23 bases between. Germline V lookup: CDR1 SGHRS, CDR2 YFSETQ. The length of the CDR3 is 17 residues. DNA for the CDR3: TGCGCCAGCAGCTTGGCAAGTGACAGGAATCCCCTTGGAGGCTACACCTTC. Translating it yields CASSLASDRNPLGGYTF.

The table lists this clone with a count of one. The rearrangement joins TRBV6-2 or TRBV6-3 to TRBJ1-1; D is perhaps TRBD1 (5 bases). The CDR3 length is 14 residues. Germline CDR1 is MNHEY and CDR2 is SVGEGT. With 1 base removed from V and 3 bases from J, the gap between germline ends came to 9 bases. CDR3 sequence (DNA): TGTGCCAGCAGTTACTTGGGAGGGGACACTGAAGCTTTCTTT. This sequence encodes CASSYLGGDTEAFF.

The chain links TRBV12-3 or TRBV12-4 to TRBJ2-2; 7 nucleotides line up with TRBD1. CDR3 length equals 13 residues. With V trimmed by 6 bases and J by 6 bases, 4 bases remained unmatched. CDR3 nucleotide sequence: TGTGCCAGCAGGCCAGACAGGGCCGGGGAGCTGTTTTTT. It is translated as CASRPDRAGELFF.

This clone was seen a single time. The CDR3 loop is CASGAEGNQPQHF. CDR3 nucleotide sequence: TGTGCCAGCGGGGCGGAGGGGAATCAGCCCCAGCATTTT. This chain joins TRBV19 and TRBJ1-5; the D gene is possibly TRBD1 (5 bases). Germline V gives CDR1 LNHDA, CDR2 SQIVND (reference sequence). The ends were cut back, 9 bases at V and 4 bases at J, with 13 bases in the middle. CDR3 size: 13 residues.

V usage is TRBV9 and J usage is TRBJ1-2, with 12 bases matching TRBD1. There are 16 residues in the CDR3. In germline, CDR1 is SGDLS, CDR2 YYNGEE. Unmatched junction bases numbered 7, after V lost 4 bases and J lost 3 bases. The CDR3 sequence is CASSPHGTGGDYGYTF. CDR3 bases: TGTGCCAGCAGCCCCCACGGGACAGGGGGCGACTATGGCTACACCTTC.